Presented here are 10 T cell receptor beta chains from one specimen sequenced in a study of T cells expressing NK-cell markers (dated by TCRdb to 2019 to 2021). The library was prepared using 5' RACE. Sequencing relied on an Illumina HiSeq 2000. One entry per CDR3 protein sequence results from the TCRdb reprocessing of the reads, with DNA left out. This sample's clone table shows under 500,000 distinct CDR3 sequences. The ten largest clones represent roughly 8% of the sample. Sequences were obtained from blood T cells: a sorted CD56 or NKG2C T cell subset, CD4+ or CD8+ T cells, or bulk PBMC T cells (not recorded which). These receptors were obtained from a woman between 18 and 70 years old in good health.

The chain links TRBV7-3 to TRBJ2-3. CDR1 and CDR2 (germline): SGHTA, FQGTGA. There are 16 residues in the CDR3. CDR3: CASSLGLTPSTDTQYF.

The chain carries TRBV9 and TRBJ1-1. Germline V gives CDR1 SGDLS, CDR2 YYNGEE. CDR3 length: 13 amino acids. CDR3 residues: CASSVLGIGEAFF.

The chain recombines TRBV9 with TRBJ2-7; absent DNA, TCRdb's TRBD1 call cannot be checked. The CDR3 spans 14 residues. CDR1 is SGDLS and CDR2 is YYNGEE in the germline V gene. The CDR3 loop reads CASSAATGGYEQYF.

V is TRBV28 and J is TRBJ2-7. The CDR3 extends over 15 amino acids. Germline-derived CDR1 and CDR2 are MDHEN and SYDVKM. CDR3 protein: CASSLEGSDGYEQYF.

V is TRBV20-1 and J is TRBJ1-5. The CDR3 totals 14 residues. Germline CDR1 DFQATT, CDR2 SNEGSKA (reference sequence). The chain's CDR3 is CSARGLYSNQPQHF.

The V gene is TRBV6-5, the J gene TRBJ2-1; TCRdb's D call, TRBD2, is unchecked because there is no DNA. The length of the CDR3 is 13 residues. Germline V CDR1 and CDR2: MNHEY, SVGAGI. CDR3 region: CASSYTSGGRLFF.

The CDR3: CASSYEDRGSNEQFF. The V call is TRBV6-5, the J call TRBJ2-1; TCRdb gives TRBD1 as the D gene, but with no DNA this cannot be confirmed. The CDR3 has 15 residues. Germline lookup yields CDR1 MNHEY and CDR2 SVGAGI.

The V and J genes are TRBV20-1 and TRBJ1-5; as DNA is missing, the TRBD1 call by TCRdb cannot be tested. Per the germline V gene, CDR1 is DFQATT and CDR2 is SNEGSKA (reference sequence). The CDR3 runs to 16 residues. CDR3 sequence: CSATTPGRGSNQPQHF.

CDR3 loop: CASSLVPNRGLGEAFF. The J gene is TRBJ1-1, the V gene TRBV5-6; TCRdb's D gene call, TRBD1, goes unchecked for lack of DNA. Germline V gene lookup returns CDR1 SGHDT and CDR2 YYEEEE. This CDR3 contains 16 residues.

The CDR3 region is CASSATSGSFNEQFF. The chain combines TRBV11-2 with TRBJ2-1; checking the TCRdb D call of TRBD2 is not possible without DNA. Per the germline V gene, CDR1 is SGHAT and CDR2 is FQNNGV. CDR3 length equals 15 residues.